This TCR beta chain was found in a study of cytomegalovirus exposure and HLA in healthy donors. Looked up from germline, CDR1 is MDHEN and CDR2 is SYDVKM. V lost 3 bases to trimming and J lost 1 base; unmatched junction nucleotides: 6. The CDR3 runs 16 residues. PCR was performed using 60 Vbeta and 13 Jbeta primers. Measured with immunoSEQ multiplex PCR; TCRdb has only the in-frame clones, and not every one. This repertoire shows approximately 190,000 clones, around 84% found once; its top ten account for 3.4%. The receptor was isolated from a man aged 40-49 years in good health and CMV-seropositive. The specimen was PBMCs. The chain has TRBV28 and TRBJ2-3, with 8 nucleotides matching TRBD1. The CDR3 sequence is CASSFRQGTGTDTQYF. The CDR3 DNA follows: TGTGCCAGCAGTTTCCGACAGGGGACTGGCACAGATACGCAGTATTTT. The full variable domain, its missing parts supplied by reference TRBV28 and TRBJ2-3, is DVKVTQSSRYLVKRTGEKVFLECVQDMDHENMFWYRQDPGLGLRLIYFSYDVKMKEKGDIPEGYSVSREKKERFSLILESASTNQTSMYLCASSFRQGTGTDTQYFGPGTRLTVL.